These 19 T cell receptor beta chains share one sample of origin, sequenced in a study of control samples from healthy donors and cancer patients. The assay was immunoSEQ multiplex PCR, and TCRdb's table has in-frame clones only and misses some. The data hold some 130,000 clones, with over 85% observed a single time. The sequencing sample was made of PBMCs. The source is a man over 45 with head and neck cancer.

DNA for the CDR3: TGCGCCAGCAGCCCCAGCGGGACTAGCGGGAACTACAATGAGCAGTTCTTC. Encoded protein: CASSPSGTSGNYNEQFF. J is TRBJ2-1 and V is TRBV5-1, with TRBD2 matching 13 bases. V lost 4 bases to trimming and J lost 3 bases; unmatched junction nucleotides: 7. This CDR3 is 17 amino acids long. The germline V gene encodes CDR1 SGHRS and CDR2 YFSETQ.

This chain uses TRBV28 with TRBJ2-3; 7 bases agree with TRBD1. The ends lost 6 bases at V and 5 bases at J; junction bases unmatched: 8. Looked up from germline, CDR1 is MDHEN and CDR2 is SYDVKM. The CDR3 is 14 amino acids. CDR3 bases: TGTGCCAGCAGAGATGCAGGGGGAAGAGATACGCAGTATTTT. This translates into CASRDAGGRDTQYF.

The chain combines TRBV7-9 with TRBJ2-3; D is undetermined. The CDR3 has 15 residues. Germline V gene data show CDR1 as SEHNR and CDR2 as FQNEAQ (reference sequence). V lost 6 bases to trimming and J lost 5 bases, with 18 bases between them. The chain's CDR3 is CASRIVGSLGDTQYF. CDR3 in DNA: TGTGCCAGCAGAATAGTGGGGTCTCTTGGAGATACGCAGTATTTT.

This chain uses TRBV30 with TRBJ1-3; TRBD1 is a possible D gene (5 bases). The CDR3 is 16 residues long. Between the trimmed V and J ends, which lost 8 bases and 0 bases, there was a span of 20 bases. CDR1 is GTSNPN and CDR2 is SVGIG in the germline V gene (reference sequence). The CDR3 protein is CAGARRQSSSGNTIYF. In DNA, the CDR3 is TGTGCCGGGGCGAGGAGGCAGTCAAGCTCTGGAAACACCATATATTTT.

J is TRBJ2-5 and V is TRBV29-1; D ambiguous. The length of the CDR3 is 15 residues. Germline V gene sequence: CDR1 SQVTM, CDR2 ANQGSEA. The V and J ends lost 6 bases and 1 base respectively, with 18 bases between them. The CDR3: CSVHTVVPVQETQYF. In nucleotides, the CDR3 is TGCAGCGTCCACACCGTCGTTCCCGTCCAAGAGACCCAGTACTTC.

The chain has TRBV27 and TRBJ1-2, with 7 bases fitting TRBD1. Germline V gene lookup returns CDR1 MNHEY and CDR2 SMNVEV (reference sequence). The length of the CDR3 is 14 residues. J lost 5 bases, V lost 6 bases, and 9 bases had no gene match. CDR3 in amino acids: CASSYRGDTYGYTF. The CDR3 nucleotides read TGTGCCAGCAGCTACAGGGGAGATACTTATGGCTACACCTTC.

The chain carries TRBV5-6 and TRBJ1-2; the D is unclear. Germline V gene data show CDR1 as SGHDT and CDR2 as YYEEEE. Between the trimmed V and J ends, which lost 5 bases and 5 bases, there was a span of 10 bases. The CDR3 has 12 amino acids. The chain's CDR3 is CASSRKGYGYTF. CDR3 DNA: TGTGCCAGCAGTCGGAAGGGTTATGGCTACACCTTC.

The chain carries TRBV6-5 and TRBJ1-2; 7 bases are shared with TRBD1. In germline, CDR1 is MNHEY, CDR2 SVGAGI. V lost 2 bases to trimming and J lost 4 bases; unmatched junction nucleotides: 10. The CDR3 runs to 16 residues. The CDR3 reads CASSYDRESVGYGYTF. Here the CDR3 DNA reads TGTGCCAGCAGTTACGACAGGGAGTCGGTTGGCTATGGCTACACCTTC.

The chain recombines TRBV5-1 with TRBJ2-5; D uncertain. This CDR3 comprises 15 residues. V lost 1 base and J 0 bases, leaving 10 bases between the germline ends. Germline V gene data show CDR1 as SGHRS and CDR2 as YFSETQ. The DNA of the CDR3 is TGCGCCAGCAGCTTGATCGGACCGTACCAAGAGACCCAGTACTTC. This gives the protein CASSLIGPYQETQYF.

The V call is TRBV5-1, the J call TRBJ2-3, with a possible D match to TRBD1 (6 bases). Trimming cost V 1 base and J 5 bases, with 14 bases left between them. Germline CDR1 and CDR2: SGHRS and YFSETQ. The length of the CDR3 is 15 residues. The CDR3 nucleotides are TGCGCCAGCAGCTTGATGCAGGGGTCCGGAGATACGCAGTATTTT. The encoded protein is CASSLMQGSGDTQYF.

This rearrangement joins TRBV7-9 to TRBJ2-5; 7 bases map to TRBD1. The V gene end was trimmed by 7 bases and the J gene end by 5 bases; junction bases not matched to a gene: 7. Germline V gene data show CDR1 as SEHNR and CDR2 as FQNEAQ (reference sequence). The CDR3 totals 13 residues. CDR3 nucleotide sequence: TGTGCCAGCACCCAGGGGGTAGAGGAGACCCAGTACTTC. Amino acids: CASTQGVEETQYF.

This chain connects TRBV24-1 to TRBJ1-1; no definite D call. Germline CDR1 reads KGHDR; CDR2 reads SFDVKD. Trimming removed 5 bases at V and 1 base at J, with 10 bases between. The CDR3 contains 14 residues. For the CDR3, the DNA is TGTGCCACCAGTGGGGGAGGGTGGAACACTGAAGCTTTCTTT. It codes for CATSGGGWNTEAFF.

This chain connects TRBV5-1 to TRBJ1-3; 7 nucleotides agree with TRBD1. With 3 bases clipped from V and 4 bases from J, the junction kept 10 bases outside the gene matches. The CDR3 totals 16 residues. In germline, CDR1 is SGHRS, CDR2 YFSETQ. The CDR3 nucleotides read TGCGCCAGCAGCTCCATGCCAACAGGGGTAGGAAACACCATATATTTT. It specifies CASSSMPTGVGNTIYF.

The chain joins TRBV6-5 to TRBJ2-7; TRBD1 aligns across 7 bases. This CDR3 contains 14 residues. Germline trimming cut 5 bases from V and 3 bases from J; bases unmatched to any gene: 7. The germline V gene encodes CDR1 MNHEY and CDR2 SVGAGI. CDR3 residues: CASSPGQTIYEQYF. DNA for the CDR3: TGTGCCAGCAGTCCGGGACAGACTATCTACGAGCAGTACTTC.

The rearrangement joins TRBV5-1 to TRBJ2-2; TRBD1 aligns across 9 bases. The CDR3 sequence is 16 residues long. Germline CDR1 SGHRS, CDR2 YFSETQ. Trimming cost V 4 bases and J 4 bases; bases outside gene matches: 8. In nucleotides, the CDR3 is TGCGCCAGCAGCCCGGGGACAGGGTCGGTCACCGGGGAGCTGTTTTTT. This gives the protein CASSPGTGSVTGELFF.

This rearrangement joins TRBV25-1 to TRBJ1-1; D ambiguous. The CDR3 is 14 amino acids. V lost 4 bases and J lost 2, with 11 bases in between. The germline gives CDR1 MGHDK, CDR2 SYGVNS. The CDR3 protein is CASSALTSNTEAFF. CDR3 in DNA: TGTGCCAGCAGTGCCCTCACCTCTAACACTGAAGCTTTCTTT.

The V call is TRBV12-5, the J call TRBJ2-3; 7 bases agree with TRBD2. Germline trimming cut 6 bases from V and 2 bases from J; bases unmatched to any gene: 5. The CDR3 runs 14 residues. Germline CDR1 is LGHNT and CDR2 is FRNRAP. CDR3: CASGPSGFTDTQYF. CDR3 DNA sequence: TGTGCTAGTGGACCTAGCGGATTCACAGATACGCAGTATTTT.

The sample holds a few counts of this clone. The chain recombines TRBV5-7 with TRBJ1-5; 8 positions agree with TRBD1. TRBV5-7 is designated an ORF whose function remains uncertain. This CDR3 is 18 amino acids long. Trimming at V came to 2 bases and at J to 1 base, leaving 11 bases not matched to a gene. CDR3 nucleotide sequence: TGTGCCAGCAGCTTCAGTCGGACAGGGAGGTTGAGCAATCAGCCCCAGCATTTT. Its protein is CASSFSRTGRLSNQPQHF.

V is TRBV4-1 and J is TRBJ2-3; TRBD1 matches at 8 bases. The CDR3 is 15 residues long. V lost 4 bases to trimming and J lost 1 base; unmatched junction nucleotides: 4. The germline gives CDR1 MGHRA, CDR2 YSYEKL. Here the CDR3 DNA reads TGCGCCAGCAGCCTTACAGGGGGTGGCACAGATACGCAGTATTTT. Encoded protein: CASSLTGGGTDTQYF.